These 20 T cell receptor beta chains originate from one sample sequenced in a study of T cells after yellow fever vaccination. One entry per CDR3 protein results from TCRdb running MiXCR on the 5' RACE reads. The sample yields 150,000 to 200,000 distinct CDR3 sequences, 6.2% seen once. Specimen: CD4+ T cells sorted from PBMCs, collected on the day of the first yellow fever vaccination. The receptors originated from a man between 18 and 35 years old who received the YFV17D yellow fever vaccine.

This clonotype was observed once. It may be a read error: a sequence one base away is much more abundant. The chain uses TRBV5-1 and TRBJ2-5, with D hard to call. Germline V gives CDR1 SGHRS, CDR2 YFSETQ. The CDR3 has 14 residues. Trimming left V 2 bases short and J 2 bases short, with 10 bases between. CDR3 DNA sequence: TGCGCCAGCAGCTTCGCCGTAGCACAAGAGACCCAGTACTTC. Amino acid sequence: CASSFAVAQETQYF.

This clonotype was picked up many times. The chain employs TRBV4-1 and TRBJ1-4; D ambiguous. V was shortened by 4 bases and J by 7 bases, with 7 bases between the two germline ends. The germline CDR1 and CDR2 sequences are MGHRA and YSYEKL. This CDR3 has 12 residues. The DNA for the CDR3 is TGCGCCAGCAGCCCCCCCCTTGAAAAACTGTTTTTT. This gives the protein CASSPPLEKLFF.

The chain combines TRBV5-1 with TRBJ1-3; 8 bases are a match to TRBD1. The junction had 11 bases not matched to a gene; V was cut back by 4 bases and J by 11 bases. Germline-derived CDR1 and CDR2 are SGHRS and YFSETQ. The CDR3 loop spans 14 amino acids. The CDR3 reads CASSDVPTGEAIYF. As DNA, the CDR3 is TGCGCCAGCAGCGACGTACCGACAGGGGAGGCCATATATTTT.

This clonotype was recorded at least ten times. The rearrangement uses TRBV5-5 and TRBJ2-3; TRBD1 matches 8 bases. CDR1 SGHKS and CDR2 YYEKEE come from the germline V gene (reference sequence). The CDR3 loop spans 16 amino acids. J was trimmed by 0 bases and V by 7 bases; bases with no gene match: 10. CDR3 region: CASGLPGTGSTDTQYF. For the CDR3, the DNA is TGTGCCAGCGGCCTCCCGGGGACAGGAAGCACAGATACGCAGTATTTT.

The rearrangement links TRBV5-8 to TRBJ2-3; the D gene is possibly TRBD2 (5 bases). The CDR3 is 18 residues long. Trimming cost V 7 bases and J 1 base, with 25 bases left between them. CDR1 is SGHTS, CDR2 YDEGEE, per germline. The CDR3 nucleotides read TGTGCCAGCGAGGGTGGGTTTCTACGCACGGTCGGCACAGATACGCAGTATTTT. Residues: CASEGGFLRTVGTDTQYF.

Many counts were recorded for this clonotype. As DNA, the CDR3 is TGTGCCAGCAGTCGCCCCATCTACAATGAGCAGTTCTTC. Protein: CASSRPIYNEQFF. The chain joins TRBV6-1 to TRBJ2-1, with no clear D. Trimming pared 5 bases from V and 3 bases from J, leaving 8 bases between. The CDR3 totals 13 residues. Germline V gene sequence: CDR1 MNHNS, CDR2 SASEGT.

Comments on this clonotype: This sequence may be a read error, since a much larger clone differs from it by one base. This chain uses TRBV7-9 with TRBJ1-2, with TRBD1 as a possible D gene (6 bases). The V end lost 7 bases, the J end lost 1 base, and 16 bases lay between the germline ends. The CDR3 has 15 residues. Germline CDR1 is SEHNR and CDR2 is FQNEAQ (reference sequence). The CDR3 DNA sequence: TGTGCCAGCATCCGGACAGAGGGCCGTAACTATGGCTACACCTTC. Its translation: CASIRTEGRNYGYTF.

This chain uses TRBV7-2 with TRBJ2-3; D assignment may be TRBD1 or TRBD2 (7 bases each). Trimming took off 4 bases at V and 4 bases at J, with 18 bases between the two ends. CDR3 length: 16 amino acids. Germline values: CDR1 SGHTA, CDR2 FQGNSA. The CDR3 loop is CASSSTSEGASDTQYF. The CDR3 DNA follows: TGTGCCAGCAGCTCTACTAGCGAGGGGGCCTCAGATACGCAGTATTTT.

This clonotype was counted between two and nine times. This chain connects TRBV20-1 to TRBJ2-7; 9 bases map to TRBD2. With V trimmed by 0 bases and J by 6 bases, 9 bases remained unmatched. From germline, CDR1 is DFQATT and CDR2 SNEGSKA (reference sequence). The CDR3 length is 15 residues. The CDR3 here is CSARDRGGGVREQYV. The CDR3 coding sequence is TGCAGTGCTAGAGATCGAGGCGGGGGGGTTCGCGAGCAGTACGTC.

This clonotype was seen many times. The rearrangement uses TRBV28 and TRBJ1-5; D call uncertain. Germline V gene data show CDR1 as MDHEN and CDR2 as SYDVKM. The CDR3 length is 14 residues. Deletions cut 7 bases from V and 0 bases from J, with 10 bases between. CDR3 residues: CASIGGYSNQPQHF. In DNA form, the CDR3 reads TGTGCCAGCATCGGCGGCTATAGCAATCAGCCCCAGCATTTT.

The V gene is TRBV7-9, the J gene TRBJ2-7; the D gene is possibly TRBD1 (6 bases). Germline CDR1 is SEHNR and CDR2 is FQNEAQ (reference sequence). CDR3 size: 14 residues. V was trimmed by 1 base and J by 1 base, leaving 8 bases between them. The CDR3 nucleotides read TGTGCCAGCAGCTTAGGGACAGCATCCTACGAGCAGTACGTC. It specifies CASSLGTASYEQYV.

The table lists this clonotype with many counts. This chain connects TRBV12-3 or TRBV12-4 to TRBJ1-6; D remains ambiguous. The CDR3 consists of 13 residues. The V end was cut by 10 bases, the J end by 6 bases, with 13 bases between. CDR3 in amino acids: CAIRRQRNSPLHF. The DNA for the CDR3 is TGTGCCATTAGACGGCAACGTAATTCACCCCTCCACTTT.

In its sample, this clonotype was seen many times. This chain joins TRBV7-9 and TRBJ1-1; D unclear. Germline V CDR1 and CDR2: SEHNR, FQNEAQ (reference sequence). The CDR3 loop spans 14 amino acids. V lost 5 bases and J 1 base, leaving 11 bases between the germline ends. The CDR3 here is CASSRQGRNTEAFF. The CDR3 DNA is TGTGCCAGCAGCCGCCAAGGACGGAACACTGAAGCTTTCTTT.

The V call is TRBV18, the J call TRBJ2-7, with D hard to call. Trimming took 2 bases from V and 4 from J, leaving 12 bases between them. This CDR3 is 14 amino acids long. Per germline, CDR1 KGHSH and CDR2 LQKENI. CDR3 nucleotides: TGTGCCAGCTCACCAGCCCCCAGTTTTTACGAGCAGTACTTC. This encodes CASSPAPSFYEQYF.

This clonotype was seen at least ten times. The chain employs TRBV20-1 and TRBJ2-3; 11 bases line up with TRBD2. CDR1 and CDR2 (germline): DFQATT, SNEGSKA (reference sequence). The ends lost 1 base at V and 0 bases at J; junction bases unmatched: 6. The CDR3 runs 17 residues. CDR3 nucleotides: TGCAGTGCTAGAGCTCTGACTAGCGGGACAAGCACAGATACGCAGTATTTT. This sequence encodes CSARALTSGTSTDTQYF.

This chain links TRBV4-3 with TRBJ1-4, with a weak D call TRBD1 (5 bases). V was pared by 0 bases and J by 7 bases, with 15 bases between. This CDR3 is built from 16 residues. Germline CDR1 reads LGHNA; CDR2 reads YSLEER. The CDR3 nucleotides are TGCGCCAGCAGCCAAGATCTTCAGGGATTGGGTGAAAAACTGTTTTTT. Encoded protein: CASSQDLQGLGEKLFF.

This clonotype was counted only a few times. This sequence joins TRBV9 and TRBJ2-5, with TRBD2 identical over 10 bases. CDR3 size: 15 residues. The germline CDR1 and CDR2 sequences are SGDLS and YYNGEE. The junction had 4 bases not matched to a gene; V was cut back by 0 bases and J by 5 bases. CDR3 residues: CASSVGPSGGETQYF. CDR3 nucleotide sequence: TGTGCCAGCAGCGTAGGTCCTAGCGGGGGTGAGACCCAGTACTTC.

The V and J genes are TRBV9 and TRBJ1-4; 7 bases agree with TRBD1. The CDR3 extends over 17 amino acids. With V trimmed by 4 bases and J by 8 bases, 17 bases remained unmatched. Germline V gives CDR1 SGDLS, CDR2 YYNGEE. The CDR3 is CASSPTLTGTVGEKLFF. CDR3 sequence (DNA): TGTGCCAGCAGCCCGACCTTAACCGGGACAGTTGGGGAAAAACTGTTTTTT.

In this sample, this clonotype turned up many times. The V gene is TRBV5-1, the J gene TRBJ2-2; the match to TRBD1 covers 7 bases. The CDR3 has 16 residues. The junction had 8 bases not matched to a gene; V was cut back by 0 bases and J by 6 bases. CDR1 and CDR2 (germline): SGHRS, YFSETQ. DNA for the CDR3: TGCGCCAGCAGCTTGGACCCGAACAGGGGCGCCGGGGAGCTGTTTTTT. Residues: CASSLDPNRGAGELFF.

This clonotype was found many times. This chain links TRBV19 with TRBJ2-5, with 10 bases matching TRBD2. Losses at the gene ends were 2 bases for V and 1 base for J; bases not matched to a gene: 4. The germline CDR1 and CDR2 sequences are LNHDA and SQIVND (reference sequence). There are 16 residues in the CDR3. CDR3 loop: CASSIRASGGQETQYF. CDR3 sequence (DNA): TGTGCCAGTAGTATAAGGGCTAGCGGGGGCCAAGAGACCCAGTACTTC.